This T cell receptor (beta chain) was found in a study of regulatory T cells in long-lasting Graves disease. Time point meaning: newly diagnosed GD, antithyroid drugs for less than 3 months. TCR sequences were obtained from RNA taken from PBMCs. Building the TCR beta libraries relied on iRepertoire HTBI primers, and CDR3 regions underwent Arm-PCR. TCRdb re-called the multiplex PCR reads through MiXCR, storing one row per CDR3 protein. The sample records 350,000 to 450,000 distinct CDR3 sequences, roughly 17% being singletons. CDR1 and CDR2 from the germline V gene are MDHEN and SYDVKM. The CDR3 is made up of 15 amino acids. Between the trimmed V and J ends, which lost 6 bases and 9 bases, there was a span of 18 bases. These sequences were also reported in another study, on T cells in Graves' hyperthyroidism and ophthalmopathy. That paper states: HTBI primers were used for first-round RT-PCR of the TCR CDR3.

This material consisted of peripheral blood mononuclear cells (PBMCs), taken at new diagnosis, from a patient treated with antithyroid drugs. This chain joins TRBV28 and TRBJ1-6, with D possibly TRBD1 on 5 matching bases. This TCR derives from a man aged 40-49 years with Graves disease. CDR3 loop: CASRPQGTHLSPLHF. The CDR3 coding sequence is TGTGCCAGCAGACCTCAAGGGACTCACCTTTCACCCCTCCACTTT.